This T cell receptor beta chain was identified during a study of T cell responses to AZD1222 COVID-19 vaccine. For the study at large: Pooling of second doses given at about 4 or about 12 weeks was done.

Turning to this clone: The antigen is undetermined.

Overall study findings and caveats: In a largely white British group with more females than males, clonal diversity was possibly underestimated. Spike as a whole was targeted by vaccine-associated CD4 TCRs, dominant at 160-218 and 743-854.

This table comes from immunoSEQ multiplex PCR, and its TCRdb copy is limited to in-frame clones, with some not included. In the table there are over 90,000 clones, about four fifths of which are singletons. The V and J ends lost 9 bases and 3 bases respectively, with 12 bases between them. This CDR3 is 13 amino acids long. Germline-derived CDR1 and CDR2 are LNHDA and SQIVND (reference sequence). The source of this sequence is an adult in good health. This material consisted of peripheral blood, taken on day 0 of AZD1222 vaccination. This chain uses TRBV19 with TRBJ1-5; D unclear. The CDR3 nucleotides are TGTGCCAGCACAACAGAGATCAATCAGCCCCAGCATTTT. Amino acids: CASTTEINQPQHF.